Each of the 2 T cell receptor beta chains below was sequenced from the same sample in a study of blood T cells in healthy people across ages. For the second PCR, which ran for roughly 7 to 11 cycles, a sample-barcoded 5' primer and a J-beta primer mix were used. Each CDR3 protein is one row after TCRdb ran MiXCR on the 5' RACE reads. The table has 590,000 or so distinct CDR3 sequences, around 31% seen once. Source material: blood. Receptor source: a woman over 75 in good health.

On this clonotype: Germline and junction disagree at one end, which may indicate a read error. The CDR3 bases are TGTGCCGGCAGTTTAATGTCGGGGGCCGAGACTCAGTACTTC. Residues: CAGSLMSGAETQYF. V usage is TRBV12-3 or TRBV12-4 and J usage is TRBJ2-4; TRBD1 or TRBD2 may be the D gene (6 bases each). The length of the CDR3 is 14 residues.

The gene calls are TRBV20-1 and TRBJ2-5; 12 bases line up with TRBD2. V lost 5 bases, J lost 4 bases, and 5 bases stayed unmatched. The CDR3 totals 14 residues. Germline V gene sequence: CDR1 DFQATT, CDR2 SNEGSKA (reference sequence). Here the CDR3 reads CSAQPTSGGETQYF. CDR3 in DNA: TGCAGTGCTCAACCGACTAGCGGGGGAGAGACCCAGTACTTC.